This T cell receptor (beta chain) was sequenced for a study of blood T cell repertoires in COVID-19 (dated by TCRdb to about 2020). In the study overall: The collaborator samples originated in the United States, Italy and Spain and spanned the acute and convalescent phases of COVID-19. The material from the prospective study consisted of cDNA or gDNA derived from T cells, B-cell-depleted T cells, or PBMCs. The dataset comprised deeply sampled blood TCRbeta repertoires from subjects exposed to, actively infected with, or recovered from COVID-19. The repertoires were released in a freely available public database intended as a resource for research on the immune response to SARS-CoV-2. The samples were drawn from the first 160 participants of the ongoing ImmuneRACE study and from about 1,200 subjects provided by 6 global collaborators. The sample metadata nearly always contained a de-identified subject ID, COVID-19 status, age in years and sex. Where available, HLA class I and class II types were taken from metadata supplied by the sample provider and were not determined by assay-based typing.

Results and caveats for the whole study, not just this receptor: Clinical and demographic metadata were provided uncurated, with the amount varying by source and participant.

The CDR3 covers 18 residues, taking in both the cysteine and the phenylalanine. Only the CDR3 DNA stays, 54 bases, in frame from base 1. V lost 0 bases and J lost 0 bases; the stretch between them is 15 bases long. Based on the germline V gene (reference sequence), the CDR1 and CDR2 sequences are LGHDT and YNNKEL. At one collaborating source in Seattle, patients were enrolled during active infection and were followed longitudinally through the course of disease. Each collaborating institution followed its own protocols to collect whole blood in K2EDTA tubes. For TCRbeta analysis, collaborator samples were shipped as frozen whole blood, as isolated PBMCs, or as DNA extracted from either sample type. Regarding this clone: No cognate antigen has been identified for it. No quality values exist for individual bases; no much larger clone is one base distant.

The immunoSEQ Assay, a bias-controlled multiplex PCR, was used to amplify TCRbeta CDR3 regions from genomic DNA. As for the original processing: Within the assay, amplification of reference gene primers was used to estimate how many nucleated cells each sample contained. To quantify the absolute abundance of each unique TCRbeta CDR3 rearrangement, sequence reads were collapsed and filtered. For each sample, productive Simpson clonality was calculated as the square root of Simpson's diversity index over productive rearrangements. Entries here come from immuneACCESS through TCRdb and include only in-frame sequences with V and J called. Some clones fail to appear in such tables; in the studies checked, an unresolved V gene covers under half of the shortfall, and the cause of the remainder is unknown. The DNA was the basis for D and trimming; V, J and clone size are from that table. Counted in this sample were 150,000 to 200,000 clones; 87% of them appeared once. The top ten clones comprise about 9.4% of the sample.

This clonotype originated in a woman aged 70-85 years with COVID-19, enrolled during active disease. Sequences were obtained from peripheral blood. This chain joins TRBV3-1 (or the pseudogene TRBV3-2) to TRBJ1-3, with the identity of the D gene unclear. The encoded CDR3 is CASSQDISGGISGNTIYF. The DNA sequence is as follows: TGTGCCAGCAGCCAAGACATTTCTGGCGGGATCTCTGGAAACACCATATATTTT.